Listed below are T cell receptor beta chains from one sample, sequenced in a study of preoperative IRX-2 immunotherapy in early breast cancer. Clones were sequenced by immunoSEQ multiplex PCR, and TCRdb holds only the in-frame ones, with some missing. The sample gives approximately 27,000 clones, roughly four fifths of which show up once; less than 1.5% is in the top ten. This specimen was lymph node tissue, taken after IRX-2 immunotherapy. Receptors originate from a human donor with breast cancer. Each CDR3 is given with its conserved first and last residue. The order of the fields is J gene, V gene, D gene, clone size, CDR3 DNA, CDR3 protein. A D gene is named only where the DNA matches it firmly. Part of the rows lack a size; the others show once, few, many or a class for expanded clones.

j_call: TRBJ2-2; v_call: TRBV19; d_call: -; clone_size: -; cdr3_nt: TGTGCCAGTGGATTCCGGGGACTGAACACCGGGGAGCTGTTTTTT; cdr3_aa: CASGFRGLNTGELFF
j_call: TRBJ1-5; v_call: TRBV4-1; d_call: -; clone_size: -; cdr3_nt: TGCGCCAGCAGCCAAAAAGGGGAGGGGCTCTATAATCAGCCCCAGCATTTT; cdr3_aa: CASSQKGEGLYNQPQHF
j_call: TRBJ1-5; v_call: TRBV2; d_call: -; clone_size: once; cdr3_nt: TGTGCCAGCAGTGAAGAGTATGGGGGTAATCAGCCCCAGCATTTT; cdr3_aa: CASSEEYGGNQPQHF
j_call: TRBJ2-7; v_call: TRBV18; d_call: -; clone_size: -; cdr3_nt: TGTGCCAGCTCACCACAAGGCCTAGGCAGCTACGAGCAGTACTTC; cdr3_aa: CASSPQGLGSYEQYF
j_call: TRBJ1-6; v_call: TRBV19; d_call: -; clone_size: once; cdr3_nt: TGTGCCAGTAGATCCTTACAGGAGACTAATTCACCCCTCCACTTT; cdr3_aa: CASRSLQETNSPLHF
j_call: TRBJ2-1; v_call: TRBV19; d_call: TRBD2; clone_size: -; cdr3_nt: TGTGCCAGTAGTATCAGTTTAGCGGGGGCGAACAATGAGCAGTTCTTC; cdr3_aa: CASSISLAGANNEQFF
j_call: TRBJ1-5; v_call: TRBV19; d_call: -; clone_size: -; cdr3_nt: TGTGCCAGTAGGGTTACAGGGTATAGCAATCAGCCCCAGCATTTT; cdr3_aa: CASRVTGYSNQPQHF
j_call: TRBJ1-2; v_call: TRBV6-8; d_call: TRBD1; clone_size: -; cdr3_nt: TGTGCCAGCGGGAGGAGGGACAGGGGAACGTATGGCTACACCTTC; cdr3_aa: CASGRRDRGTYGYTF
j_call: TRBJ2-5; v_call: TRBV6-8; d_call: -; clone_size: -; cdr3_nt: TGTGCCAGCAGTCAGACAGGTCCCCAAGAGACCCAGTACTTC; cdr3_aa: CASSQTGPQETQYF
j_call: TRBJ1-2; v_call: TRBV6-8; d_call: -; clone_size: -; cdr3_nt: TGTGCCAGCAGGTCCCCAGGGTTGGTCTATGGCTACACCTTC; cdr3_aa: CASRSPGLVYGYTF
j_call: TRBJ1-6; v_call: TRBV15; d_call: -; clone_size: once; cdr3_nt: TGTGCCACCAGCAGAGATCCGGGTAGCCATTCACCCCTCCACTTT; cdr3_aa: CATSRDPGSHSPLHF
j_call: TRBJ1-5; v_call: TRBV18; d_call: -; clone_size: -; cdr3_nt: TGTGCCAGCTCACCCGGACAGCTCTATAGCAATCAGCCCCAGCATTTT; cdr3_aa: CASSPGQLYSNQPQHF
j_call: TRBJ1-1; v_call: TRBV16; d_call: -; clone_size: once; cdr3_nt: TGTGCCAGCAGCCTCCGGACTGAAGCTTTCTTT; cdr3_aa: CASSLRTEAFF
j_call: TRBJ1-3; v_call: TRBV11-3; d_call: -; clone_size: few; cdr3_nt: TGTGCCAGCAGCCAGGGAAACTCTGGAAACACCATATATTTT; cdr3_aa: CASSQGNSGNTIYF
j_call: TRBJ2-3; v_call: TRBV5-1; d_call: TRBD2; clone_size: few; cdr3_nt: TGCGCCAGCAGCTTTGAGGGACTAGACACAGATACGCAGTATTTT; cdr3_aa: CASSFEGLDTDTQYF
j_call: TRBJ2-4; v_call: TRBV6-8; d_call: -; clone_size: -; cdr3_nt: TGTGCCAGCAGTTGGGACGGCAAAAACATTCAGTACTTC; cdr3_aa: CASSWDGKNIQYF
j_call: TRBJ2-2; v_call: TRBV15; d_call: TRBD2; clone_size: few; cdr3_nt: TGTGCCACCAGCAGAGATGTCGGACTAGCGGGTTACACCGGGGAGCTGTTTTTT; cdr3_aa: CATSRDVGLAGYTGELFF
j_call: TRBJ1-1; v_call: TRBV19; d_call: TRBD1; clone_size: -; cdr3_nt: TGTGCCAGTAGTCGACAGGGGGTTGGGGTCACTGAAGCTTTCTTT; cdr3_aa: CASSRQGVGVTEAFF
j_call: TRBJ2-3; v_call: TRBV6-8; d_call: -; clone_size: -; cdr3_nt: TGTGCCACCGCGCCCGCGAGGCGGGGATCGGGCACAGATACGCAGTATTTT; cdr3_aa: CATAPARRGSGTDTQYF
j_call: TRBJ2-1; v_call: TRBV25-1; d_call: -; clone_size: -; cdr3_nt: TGTGCCAGCAGCGGGGGACAGCCCTACAATGAGCAGTTCTTC; cdr3_aa: CASSGGQPYNEQFF
j_call: TRBJ1-4; v_call: TRBV15; d_call: -; clone_size: few; cdr3_nt: TGTGCCACCAGCAGAGATCAGCTGAATGAAAAACTGTTTTTT; cdr3_aa: CATSRDQLNEKLFF
j_call: TRBJ1-2; v_call: TRBV18; d_call: -; clone_size: -; cdr3_nt: TGTGCCAGCTCACCACCGGCAGGGCAGCGGGGCTACACCTTC; cdr3_aa: CASSPPAGQRGYTF
j_call: TRBJ1-2; v_call: TRBV29-1; d_call: -; clone_size: -; cdr3_nt: TGCAGCGTTGTCGGGGATTCCGGGGGCTACACCTTC; cdr3_aa: CSVVGDSGGYTF
j_call: TRBJ2-2; v_call: TRBV7-6; d_call: -; clone_size: -; cdr3_nt: TGTGCCAGCAGCCGACCCGCGACAGCCACCGGGGAGCTGTTTTTT; cdr3_aa: CASSRPATATGELFF
j_call: TRBJ1-5; v_call: TRBV19; d_call: -; clone_size: -; cdr3_nt: TGTGCCAGTAGTACGGCAGACCATAGCAATCAGCCCCAGCATTTT; cdr3_aa: CASSTADHSNQPQHF
j_call: TRBJ1-3; v_call: TRBV29-1; d_call: -; clone_size: few; cdr3_nt: TGCAGCGCCCGGACCTCTGGAAACACCATATATTTT; cdr3_aa: CSARTSGNTIYF
j_call: TRBJ1-1; v_call: TRBV11-3; d_call: -; clone_size: few; cdr3_nt: TGTGCCAGCAGCTTCCGAACGACAGGACAGAACACTGAAGCTTTCTTT; cdr3_aa: CASSFRTTGQNTEAFF
j_call: TRBJ2-3; v_call: TRBV29-1; d_call: -; clone_size: -; cdr3_nt: TGCAGCGTTCTTAGGGCTGTTCGAGATACGCAGTATTTT; cdr3_aa: CSVLRAVRDTQYF
j_call: TRBJ1-6; v_call: TRBV30; d_call: -; clone_size: -; cdr3_nt: TGTGCCTGGAGCCCGGGACACCTTAATTCACCCCTCCACTTT; cdr3_aa: CAWSPGHLNSPLHF
j_call: TRBJ1-2; v_call: TRBV28; d_call: -; clone_size: -; cdr3_nt: TGTGCCAGCAGTTTCGAATATACTGGCTACACCTTC; cdr3_aa: CASSFEYTGYTF
j_call: TRBJ2-5; v_call: TRBV6-8; d_call: TRBD1; clone_size: -; cdr3_nt: TGTGCCAGCAGCCCGAGACAGGGAGAGACCCAGTACTTC; cdr3_aa: CASSPRQGETQYF
j_call: TRBJ2-1; v_call: TRBV18; d_call: TRBD1; clone_size: -; cdr3_nt: TGTGCCAGCTCACCGGGACAGGAATACAATGAGCAGTTCTTC; cdr3_aa: CASSPGQEYNEQFF
j_call: TRBJ2-5; v_call: TRBV15; d_call: -; clone_size: few; cdr3_nt: TGTGCCAGCAGCTTCCTGACACTACGGGAAGAGACCCAGTACTTC; cdr3_aa: CASSFLTLREETQYF
j_call: TRBJ1-1; v_call: TRBV5-1; d_call: -; clone_size: -; cdr3_nt: TGCGCCAGCAGCTTGGGTCAGCAAAACACTGAAGCTTTCTTT; cdr3_aa: CASSLGQQNTEAFF
j_call: TRBJ1-1; v_call: TRBV25-1; d_call: TRBD1; clone_size: -; cdr3_nt: TGTGCCAGCAGTGAATATACCGGGACAGGGGGCAAAGCTTTCTTT; cdr3_aa: CASSEYTGTGGKAFF
j_call: TRBJ1-5; v_call: TRBV28; d_call: -; clone_size: -; cdr3_nt: TGTGCCAGCAGGGACCTCAAGGGCAATCAGCCCCAGCATTTT; cdr3_aa: CASRDLKGNQPQHF
j_call: TRBJ2-2; v_call: TRBV7-1; d_call: TRBD2; clone_size: -; cdr3_nt: TGTGCCAGCAGCTTAGAAGGACTAGCGGGTAACACCGGGGAGCTGTTTTTT; cdr3_aa: CASSLEGLAGNTGELFF
j_call: TRBJ1-1; v_call: TRBV6-8; d_call: -; clone_size: -; cdr3_nt: TGTGCCAGCAGTTACTTGGTGAACCAATTGAACACTGAAGCTTTCTTT; cdr3_aa: CASSYLVNQLNTEAFF
j_call: TRBJ1-5; v_call: TRBV28; d_call: -; clone_size: once; cdr3_nt: TGTGCCAGCAGTTCTCTGGGACCAGGCAATCAGCCCCAGCATTTT; cdr3_aa: CASSSLGPGNQPQHF
j_call: TRBJ2-2; v_call: TRBV19; d_call: -; clone_size: -; cdr3_nt: TGTGCCAGTAAGAACACCGGGGAGCTGTTTTTT; cdr3_aa: CASKNTGELFF
j_call: TRBJ2-5; v_call: TRBV18; d_call: TRBD1; clone_size: -; cdr3_nt: TGTGCCAGCTCACCGGGACAGCCTCAAGAGACCCAGTACTTC; cdr3_aa: CASSPGQPQETQYF
j_call: TRBJ1-2; v_call: TRBV6-8; d_call: -; clone_size: -; cdr3_nt: TGTGCCAGCAGTTACGGGGGTAGAGCCTATGGCTACACCTTC; cdr3_aa: CASSYGGRAYGYTF
j_call: TRBJ1-6; v_call: TRBV25-1; d_call: TRBD1; clone_size: once; cdr3_nt: TGTGCCAGTCATCCGGGACAGGGACGAGTCTCACCCCTCCACTTT; cdr3_aa: CASHPGQGRVSPLHF
j_call: TRBJ2-1; v_call: TRBV18; d_call: -; clone_size: once; cdr3_nt: TGTGCCAGCTCACCGGAACAGCGACCCGAGTTCTTC; cdr3_aa: CASSPEQRPEFF
j_call: TRBJ1-2; v_call: TRBV6-8; d_call: -; clone_size: once; cdr3_nt: TGTGCCAGTGCCCCCCAGGGCTCCTATGGCTACACCTTC; cdr3_aa: CASAPQGSYGYTF
j_call: TRBJ1-1; v_call: TRBV6-8; d_call: -; clone_size: -; cdr3_nt: TGTGCCAGCAGTGATCAGCCCAACACTGAAGCTTTCTTT; cdr3_aa: CASSDQPNTEAFF